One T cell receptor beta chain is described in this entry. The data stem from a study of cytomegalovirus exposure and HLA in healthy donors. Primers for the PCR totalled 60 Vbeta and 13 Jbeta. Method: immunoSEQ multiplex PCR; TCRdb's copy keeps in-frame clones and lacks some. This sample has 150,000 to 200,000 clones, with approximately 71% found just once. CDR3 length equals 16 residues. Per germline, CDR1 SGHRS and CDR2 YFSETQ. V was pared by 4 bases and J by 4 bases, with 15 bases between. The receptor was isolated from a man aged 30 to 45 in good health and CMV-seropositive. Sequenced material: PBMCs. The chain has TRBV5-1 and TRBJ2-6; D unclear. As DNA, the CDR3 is TGCGCCAGCAGCCTGGATGGTCTTAGCGGGGCCAACGTCCTGACTTTC. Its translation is CASSLDGLSGANVLTF.